The TCR beta chain described here comes from a study of blood T cell repertoires in COVID-19. Study summary: Sources were T cells, B-cell-depleted T cells, or PBMCs; the material itself was cDNA or gDNA.

The CDR3 runs to 15 residues. Trimming cost V 4 bases and J 5 bases, with 18 bases left between them. Germline V gene lookup returns CDR1 SGHRS and CDR2 YFSETQ. TCRdb's copy holds only in-frame clones and misses some; the assay was immunoSEQ multiplex PCR. The sample records 200,000 to 300,000 clones, over 80% being singletons. Source material: peripheral blood. The clonotype comes from a man between 35 and 55 years old with acute or convalescent COVID-19. J is TRBJ1-1 and V is TRBV5-1; D perhaps matches TRBD1 (6 bases). The CDR3 here is CASSPQGGGRTEAFF. CDR3 nucleotide sequence: TGCGCCAGCAGCCCCCAGGGAGGGGGACGGACTGAAGCTTTCTTT.